This TCR beta chain stems from a study of cytomegalovirus exposure and HLA in healthy donors. Study-wide results and limits: Reports showed the classifier diagnosing cytomegalovirus status with high specificity and sensitivity. According to an earlier analysis, most TCR beta V segments yielded productive rearrangements about 87% or about 30% of the time. Exclusion applied to some V segments, including TRBV6-2 and TRBV6-3, as they were indistinguishable.

The germline V gene encodes CDR1 SGHRS and CDR2 YFSETQ. Trimming at V came to 3 bases and at J to 0 bases, leaving 4 bases not matched to a gene. CDR3 length: 15 amino acids. Primers: 60 Vbeta forward and 13 Jbeta reverse. Here immunoSEQ multiplex PCR was the method, and the copy in TCRdb shows in-frame clones only, minus some. The sample consists of 170,000 or so clones, roughly 82% of them appearing once. Details on this clone: Its target is not known.

Sequenced input: PBMCs. This clonotype was sampled from a woman between 45 and 60 years old in good health and CMV-seronegative. The rearrangement uses TRBV5-1 and TRBJ1-1; 8 nucleotides align to TRBD1. The DNA for the CDR3 is TGCGCCAGCAGCTGGGTGACAGGGGTGAACACTGAAGCTTTCTTT. This gives the protein CASSWVTGVNTEAFF.